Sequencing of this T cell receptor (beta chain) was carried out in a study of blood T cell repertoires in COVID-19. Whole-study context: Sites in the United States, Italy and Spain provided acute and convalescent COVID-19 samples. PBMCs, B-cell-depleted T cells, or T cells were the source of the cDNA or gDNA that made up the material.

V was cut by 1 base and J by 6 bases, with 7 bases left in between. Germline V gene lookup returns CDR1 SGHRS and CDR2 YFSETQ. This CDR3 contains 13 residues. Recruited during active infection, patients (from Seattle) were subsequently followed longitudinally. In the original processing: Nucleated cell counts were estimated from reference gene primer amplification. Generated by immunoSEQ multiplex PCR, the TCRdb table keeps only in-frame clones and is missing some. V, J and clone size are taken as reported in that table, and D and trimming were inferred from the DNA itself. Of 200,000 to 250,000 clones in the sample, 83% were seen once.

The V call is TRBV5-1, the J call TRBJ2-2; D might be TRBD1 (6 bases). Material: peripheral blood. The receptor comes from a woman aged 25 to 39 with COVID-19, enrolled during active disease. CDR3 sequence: CASSLQGSGELFF. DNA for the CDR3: TGCGCCAGCAGCTTGCAGGGGTCCGGGGAGCTGTTTTTT. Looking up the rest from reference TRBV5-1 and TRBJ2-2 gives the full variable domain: KAGVTQTPRYLIKTRGQQVTLSCSPISGHRSVSWYQQTPGQGLQFLFEYFSETQRNKGNFPGRFSGRQFSNSRSEMNVSTLELGDSALYLCASSLQGSGELFFGEGSRLTVL.